The 3 T cell receptor beta chains given below trace back to one sample, sequenced in a study of T cells in women clearing cervical HPV infection (dated by TCRdb to between 2018 and 2020). The library was prepared using the immunoSEQ multiplex PCR assay. TCRdb retrieved this table from immuneACCESS and kept in-frame rearrangements only. Not all clones are present; in checked studies, unresolved V genes account for under half, and no reason is known for the remainder. This sample's listing comprises approximately 16,000 clones. Of the sample, roughly 7.2% is held by the ten largest clones. Sequencing used blood buffy coat. These TCRs come from a woman between 18 and 75 years old with a cervical HPV16 infection that either progressed to CIN3+ or cleared (not recorded which).

Regarding this clone: The sequenced fragment ends 3 residues before the CDR3 boundary, so the rest is inferred from the germline J gene. The V call is TRBV18, the J call TRBJ1-1; weak D call: TRBD1 (5 bases). CDR3 length: 14 residues. V lost 0 bases and J 4 bases, leaving 9 bases between the germline ends. Germline V CDR1 and CDR2: KGHSH, LQKENI. The CDR3 bases that were read are TGTGCCAGCTCACCACCCAGGGATGGCACTGAA. It yields the protein CASSPPRDGTE. The complete CDR3 protein is CASSPPRDGTEAFF.

Of note for this clone: The read terminates 3 residues ahead of where the CDR3 ends, so the germline J gene completes it. The chain is built from TRBV2 and TRBJ1-5; 8 bases line up with TRBD1. Trimming took 5 bases from V and 4 from J; bases not matched to a gene: 7. Germline V gene lookup returns CDR1 SNHLY and CDR2 FYNNEI. The CDR3 has 15 residues. The sequenced part of the CDR3 DNA is TGTGCCAGCAGTACGGGACAGGCTGAGAATCAGCCC. This translates into CASSTGQAENQP. The CDR3 in full is CASSTGQAENQPQHF.

Remarks on this clone: The CDR3 goes on 3 residues after the read ends, and that part is filled in from the germline J gene. The V call is TRBV30, the J call TRBJ1-2, with a tentative D call TRBD1 (5 bases). CDR1 GTSNPN and CDR2 SVGIG come from the germline V gene (reference sequence). V was cut by 1 base and J by 2 bases, with 5 bases left in between. The CDR3 is made up of 12 amino acids. The CDR3 loop is CAWSGQNYGYTF. Partial CDR3 DNA: TGTGCCTGGAGTGGACAGAACTATGGC.